This TCR beta chain derives from a study of shared clonotypes between healthy human individuals (dated by TCRdb to the early 2020s). Describing the broader study: Two women and a few men aged 18 to 49 years were included in the cohort. For each donor, CD4 naive and CD4 memory were each run on three plates, CD8 naive on two plates, and CD8 memory on one plate. Between about 0.8 and 9 billion PBMCs per donor were obtained by leukapheresis. To estimate repertoire size and how much clonotypes are shared between individuals, the study performed deep sequencing of blood TCR repertoires from five healthy adults. Different laboratories and diverse techniques were used to prepare libraries and sequence TCR repertoires, to increase sequencing depth and limit assay-specific biases.

In the case of this clone: What this receptor recognizes is not known. Per-base quality was not reported, and no clone a single base away is much larger than it.

Taken from the germline V gene, the CDR1 and CDR2 loops are SGHAT and FQNNGV. The CDR3 holds 12 amino acids from the cysteine to the phenylalanine. This entry keeps only the CDR3 DNA: 36 bases, framed from base 1. Between the V and J ends, shortened by 7 bases and 7 bases respectively, the junction contains 13 bases. For the CD8 naive samples, CD45RO-negative cells were positively selected for CCR7, yielding a CD45RA+CCR7+ population from which TemRA cells were excluded. Healthy HIV-negative adults with no recently reported acute infections or vaccinations were included as donors. All donors were Caucasian adults living in Nashville, Tennessee, USA. Blood was obtained by leukapheresis, after which PBMCs were separated by Ficoll-Histopaque density gradient centrifugation and cryopreserved in liquid nitrogen vapor phase. Analytical flow cytometry was used to check the purity and quantity of every magnetically sorted T cell population. Each sorted fraction had its genomic DNA isolated and then quantified by UV absorbance on a Nanodrop 2000c.

TCR CDR3 regions were amplified from genomic DNA by multiplex PCR using the deep immunoSEQ assay. Genomic DNA extracted from each cell subset was distributed evenly over all wells of several immunoSEQ 96-well plates, and each plate served as one replicate. For sorted subsets, about 0.2 ug genomic DNA, equal to some 28,000 T cell genomes, was loaded into each replicate PCR. The purified libraries were quantified using a Qubit 3.0 fluorometer, sized with a Bioanalyzer 2100, and then quantified again using the KAPA Library Quantification kit. A separate single-read 150-cycle Illumina NextSeq 550 flow cell was used to sequence each immunoSEQ 96-well plate. Per the authors' processing: Because the immunoSEQ output held only junctional sequences and lacked quality scores, the filtering could not match the filtering applied to full-length reads. Sequences were annotated with PyIR, a Python wrapper for IgBLAST v1.9, using IMGT germline references to assign V/J genes and CDR3. Any read was removed if the V/J assignment was weak (E-value above 1e-6), the CDR3 was missing, or the read contained stop codons, out-of-frame junctions, or ambiguous translated residues. V3J clonotypes were defined as sequences sharing an identical inferred V gene, J gene, and CDR3 amino acid sequence. To compute the percentage overlap between repertoires, the number of shared unique clonotypes was divided by the size of the smaller repertoire. Three approaches were used to assess repertoire richness: RTK rarefaction, the Chao1 estimator, and Recon v2.1 estimates of unobserved clonotypes. OLGA was used to compute generation probabilities for all TCRbeta clonotypes that the gDNA method yielded from a handful of donors. The table comes from immuneACCESS by way of TCRdb, which keeps in-frame sequences with V and J called. Part of the clones is missing from these tables; in studies checked, under half for an unresolved V gene and the rest for unknown reasons. From that table come the V and J calls and clone size; the DNA was used to work out D and trimming. The sample records hundreds of thousands of clones, approximately 96% of which are singletons. The ten largest account for about 0.12% of the sample.

Study-level results and caveats: When a handful of donors were compared, the shared fraction of clonotypes was 5% to 6.5% for naive CD4, roughly 3.4% for naive CD8, 2% to 2.5% for memory CD4, and 0.35% to 0.4% for memory CD8. Naive subsets generally had larger estimated clonotype richness than memory subsets. Sampling was restricted to blood, and TCR repertoires in tissues likely differ from the TCR repertoires found in blood. Incomplete sequencing was indicated by rarefaction of sorted-subset datasets, despite the large sequencing depth. Because the study included only a small number of donors, the genetic and exposure-history diversity represented was limited. Pairwise subsampling led to the expectation that sequencing depth would affect the degree of clonotype sharing among donors. Clonotypes shared by all four sorted-subset donors showed higher generation probabilities than non-shared clonotypes.

The receptor chain draws on TRBV11-2 and TRBJ2-5; a tentative D call is TRBD2 (5 bases match). The sequenced material came from naive CD8+ T cells sorted from blood. The cell subset or site label of this sample denotes: CD45RA+CCR7+. This TCR came from a woman aged 25-40 years in good health. The sequence in DNA is TGTGCCAGCACCGGGGAGAAGGGGACCCAGTACTTC. The resulting protein is CASTGEKGTQYF.